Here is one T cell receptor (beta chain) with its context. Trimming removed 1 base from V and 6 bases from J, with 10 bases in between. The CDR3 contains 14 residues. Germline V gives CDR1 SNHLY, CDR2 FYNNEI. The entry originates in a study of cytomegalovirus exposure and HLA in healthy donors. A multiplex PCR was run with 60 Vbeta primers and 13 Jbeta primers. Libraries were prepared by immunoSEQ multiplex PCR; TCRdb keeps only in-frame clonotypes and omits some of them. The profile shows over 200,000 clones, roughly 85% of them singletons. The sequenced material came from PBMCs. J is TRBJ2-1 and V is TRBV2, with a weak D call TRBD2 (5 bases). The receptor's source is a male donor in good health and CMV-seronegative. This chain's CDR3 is CASSEGGLSNEQFF. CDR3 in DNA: TGTGCCAGCAGTGAAGGCGGACTCAGCAATGAGCAGTTCTTC.